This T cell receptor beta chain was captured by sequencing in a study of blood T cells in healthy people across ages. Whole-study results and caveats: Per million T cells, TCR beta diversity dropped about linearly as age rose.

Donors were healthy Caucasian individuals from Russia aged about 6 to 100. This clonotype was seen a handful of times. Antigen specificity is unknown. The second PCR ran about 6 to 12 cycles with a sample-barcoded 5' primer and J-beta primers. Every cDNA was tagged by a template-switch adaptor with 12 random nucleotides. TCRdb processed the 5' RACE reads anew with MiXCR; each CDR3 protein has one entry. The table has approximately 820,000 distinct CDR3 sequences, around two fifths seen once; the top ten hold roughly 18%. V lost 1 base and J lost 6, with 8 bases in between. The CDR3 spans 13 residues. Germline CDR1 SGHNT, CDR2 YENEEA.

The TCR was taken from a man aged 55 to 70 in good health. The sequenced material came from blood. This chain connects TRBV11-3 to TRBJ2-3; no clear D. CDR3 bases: TGTGCCAGCAGCTTAGTAAAGGTTGATACGCAGTATTTT. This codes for CASSLVKVDTQYF.